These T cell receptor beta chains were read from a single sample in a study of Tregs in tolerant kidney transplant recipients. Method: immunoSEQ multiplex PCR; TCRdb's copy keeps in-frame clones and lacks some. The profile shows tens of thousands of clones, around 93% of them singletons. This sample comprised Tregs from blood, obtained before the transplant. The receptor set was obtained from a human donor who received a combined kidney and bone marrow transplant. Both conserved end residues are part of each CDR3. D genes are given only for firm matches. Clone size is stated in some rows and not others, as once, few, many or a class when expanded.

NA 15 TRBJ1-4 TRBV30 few TGTGCCTGGAGTGTTGCCGGGACGGTGAATGAAAAACTGTTTTTT CAWSVAGTVNEKLFF
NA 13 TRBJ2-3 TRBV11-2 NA TGTGCCAGCAGCTCTCCCAACACAGATACGCAGTATTTT CASSSPNTDTQYF
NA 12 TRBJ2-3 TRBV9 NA TGTGCCAGCAGCCAAAACACAGATACGCAGTATTTT CASSQNTDTQYF
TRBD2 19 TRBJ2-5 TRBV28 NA TGTGCCAGCAGTTTTGGTACGAGACTAGCGGCACTTTACCAAGAGACCCAGTACTTC CASSFGTRLAALYQETQYF
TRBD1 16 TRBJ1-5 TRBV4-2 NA TGTGCCAGCAGCCAAGGTGGGACAGGCAGCGTTCAGCCCCAGCATTTT CASSQGGTGSVQPQHF
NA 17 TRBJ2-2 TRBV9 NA TGTGCCAGCAGCCTAGCTGAGGCCCGAAGGGGCACCGGGGAGCTGTTTTTT CASSLAEARRGTGELFF
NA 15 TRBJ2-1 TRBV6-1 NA TGTGCCAGCACCCTAAGCGGGCTCTCCTACAATGAGCAGTTCTTC CASTLSGLSYNEQFF
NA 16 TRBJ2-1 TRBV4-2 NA TGTGCCAGCAGCCCAGGACGGGAGCCATCCTACAATGAGCAGTTCTTC CASSPGREPSYNEQFF
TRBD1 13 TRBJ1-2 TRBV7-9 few TGTGCCAGCAGCAGGGACAGGGGGCAAGGCTACACCTTC CASSRDRGQGYTF
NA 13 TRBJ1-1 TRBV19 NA TGTGCCAGTAGTGAAACGCGGGGGACTGAAGCTTTCTTT CASSETRGTEAFF
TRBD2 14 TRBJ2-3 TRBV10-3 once TGTGCCATCAAGGAGCGGGAAAACACAGATACGCAGTATTTT CAIKERENTDTQYF
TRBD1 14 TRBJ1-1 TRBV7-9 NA TGTGCCAGCAGCTTAGGGGGCAGGGGGGCTGAAGCTTTCTTT CASSLGGRGAEAFF
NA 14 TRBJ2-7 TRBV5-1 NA TGCGCCAGCAGCTTGGAGGACACCTACTACGAGCAGTACTTC CASSLEDTYYEQYF
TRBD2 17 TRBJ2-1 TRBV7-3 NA TGTGCCAGCAGCCGTAAAGGACTAGCGGGAGGTTTCGATGAGCAGTTCTTC CASSRKGLAGGFDEQFF
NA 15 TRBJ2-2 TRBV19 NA TGTGCCAGTAGCTCGGACTTCAGGGACACCGGGGAGCTGTTTTTT CASSSDFRDTGELFF
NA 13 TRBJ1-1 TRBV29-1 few TGCAGCCACGCCGGGGGGGTGAACACTGAAGCTTTCTTT CSHAGGVNTEAFF
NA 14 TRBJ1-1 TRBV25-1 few TGTGCCAGCAGTGCCAGGGGTGGCCACACTGAAGCTTTCTTT CASSARGGHTEAFF
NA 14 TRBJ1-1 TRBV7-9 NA TGTGCCAGCAGCTTAGTTTCGGGGAACACTGAAGCTTTCTTT CASSLVSGNTEAFF
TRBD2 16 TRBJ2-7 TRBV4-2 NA TGTGCCAGCAGCCAAGACGGGCTAGCGGGGACCTACGAGCAGTACTTC CASSQDGLAGTYEQYF
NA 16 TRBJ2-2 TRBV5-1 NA TGCGCCAGCAGCTCCCACAGGGCTAGTGACACCGGGGAGCTGTTTTTT CASSSHRASDTGELFF
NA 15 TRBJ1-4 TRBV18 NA TGTGCCAGCTCACCACCCGCCTCACAAGGGGAAAAACTGTTTTTT CASSPPASQGEKLFF
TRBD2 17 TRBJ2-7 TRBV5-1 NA TGCGCCAGCAGTTCAAGACCCTGGGGGCTAGCGGGATACGAGCAGTACTTC CASSSRPWGLAGYEQYF
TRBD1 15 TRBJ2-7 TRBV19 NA TGTGCCAGTAGTCCTAGGACAGGGGGCAGGTACGAGCAGTACTTC CASSPRTGGRYEQYF
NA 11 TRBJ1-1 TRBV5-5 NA TGTGCCAGCAGCGCGAAGACTGAAGCTTTCTTT CASSAKTEAFF
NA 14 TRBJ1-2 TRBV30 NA TGTGCCTGGAGTGTACCCCTCCGGGACTATGGCTACACCTTC CAWSVPLRDYGYTF
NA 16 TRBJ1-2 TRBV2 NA TGTGCCAGCAGAAGTAGACAGACAATTGCCTTCTATGGCTACACCTTC CASRSRQTIAFYGYTF
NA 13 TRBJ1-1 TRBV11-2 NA TGTGCCAGCACCTCTGGATGGGGAGTAAGAGCTTTCTTT CASTSGWGVRAFF
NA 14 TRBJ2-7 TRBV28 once TGTGCCAGCAGTTTTCAGGGGCCCTCCTACGAGCAGTACTTC CASSFQGPSYEQYF
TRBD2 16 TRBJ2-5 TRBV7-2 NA TGTGCCAGCAGCTTAGCGAACTGGCGGGAGTGGGAGACCCAGTACTTC CASSLANWREWETQYF
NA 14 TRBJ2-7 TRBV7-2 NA TGTGCCAGCAGCTTGCAGGGGTTTGGTGGCGAGCAGTACTTC CASSLQGFGGEQYF
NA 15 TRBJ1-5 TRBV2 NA TGTGCCACTCAGCGGGGTTTAGAGAGCAATCAGCCCCAGCATTTT CATQRGLESNQPQHF
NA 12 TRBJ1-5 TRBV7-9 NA TGTGCCAGCAGCTTTAATGCTCAGCCCCAGCATTTT CASSFNAQPQHF
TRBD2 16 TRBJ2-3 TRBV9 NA TGTGCCAGCAGCCCCCGACTAGCTTCTAGCACAGATACGCAGTATTTT CASSPRLASSTDTQYF